This TCR beta chain was observed in a study of long-term antiretroviral therapy in people with HIV. Researchers ran immunoSEQ v3.0 at survey level. TCRdb's table, derived via immunoSEQ multiplex PCR, lists solely in-frame clones and lacks some. The data contain 30,000 to 40,000 clones, 90% to 95% of them seen just once; the ten biggest clones take up 3% to 4.5%. The V end lost 3 bases, the J end lost 2 bases, and 10 bases lay between the germline ends. Germline CDR1 and CDR2: LNHDA and SQIVND (reference sequence). The CDR3 is 14 amino acids. Every donor contributed at least one pre-ART and at least two post-ART PBMC samples.

The sample was unsorted PBMCs, taken 4.1 years after starting antiretroviral therapy. The chain couples TRBV19 to TRBJ1-2; tentative D call: TRBD1 (6 bases). This receptor was taken from a woman aged 45-65 years with HIV. The CDR3, as DNA: TGTGCCAGTAGTATCAGGGGTAGAAACTATGGCTACACCTTC. Its protein product is CASSIRGRNYGYTF.